What follows describes a single T cell receptor beta chain. In the source study's methods: Cell counts per sample came from amplifying reference gene primers. Here immunoSEQ multiplex PCR was the method, and the copy in TCRdb shows in-frame clones only, minus some. V and J calls plus clone size are reproduced from that table; the DNA served to infer D and trimming. The sample contains around 700,000 clones, approximately 90% of which appear only once. The junction had 11 bases not matched to a gene; V was cut back by 1 base and J by 2 bases. The CDR3 covers 19 residues. Germline lookup yields CDR1 MGHRA and CDR2 YSYEKL. The data originate from a study of blood T cell repertoires in COVID-19. Across the whole study: Italy, Spain and the United States were the sources of the convalescent and acute COVID-19 samples.

Sequenced material: peripheral blood. The chain has TRBV4-1 and TRBJ2-2; TRBD2 agrees at 9 bases. This TCR was sampled from a woman aged 18-29 years with acute or convalescent COVID-19. CDR3 sequence reads: CASSQGGGALWSNTGELFF. The CDR3 region has the DNA TGCGCCAGCAGCCAAGGCGGGGGGGCTTTGTGGAGTAACACCGGGGAGCTGTTTTTT.